The T cell receptor beta chain under discussion was sequenced for a study of Tregs in tolerant kidney transplant recipients. The CDR3 contains 14 residues. Germline CDR1 reads LNHDA; CDR2 reads SQIVND (reference sequence). J was trimmed by 8 bases and V by 7 bases; bases with no gene match: 7. This table comes from immunoSEQ multiplex PCR, and its TCRdb copy is limited to in-frame clones, with some not included. Here the sample spans 100,000 to 120,000 clones, about 90% being singletons. The sample was CD4+ T cells from blood, taken before the transplant. The source is a human donor who received a combined kidney and bone marrow transplant. The chain carries TRBV19 and TRBJ1-4, with 10 bases fitting TRBD1. This CDR3 reads CASTRDRGSEKLFF. The CDR3 bases are TGTGCCAGTACCCGGGACAGGGGTAGCGAAAAACTGTTTTTT.